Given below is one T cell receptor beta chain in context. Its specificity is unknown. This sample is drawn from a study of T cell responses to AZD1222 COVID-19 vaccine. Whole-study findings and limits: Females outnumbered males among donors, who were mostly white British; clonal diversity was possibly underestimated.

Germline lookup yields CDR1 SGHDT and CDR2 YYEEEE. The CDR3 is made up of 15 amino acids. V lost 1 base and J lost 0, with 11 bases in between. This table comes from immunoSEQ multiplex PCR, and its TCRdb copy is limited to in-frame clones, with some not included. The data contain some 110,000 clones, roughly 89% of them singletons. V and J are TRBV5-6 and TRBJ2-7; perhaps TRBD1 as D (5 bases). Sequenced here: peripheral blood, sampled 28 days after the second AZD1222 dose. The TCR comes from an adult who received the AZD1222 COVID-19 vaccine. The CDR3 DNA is TGTGCCAGCAGCTTGTGGGGCAACCCCTCCTACGAGCAGTACTTC. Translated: CASSLWGNPSYEQYF.